A single sample is the source of the 10 T cell receptor beta chains below, sequenced in a study of cytomegalovirus exposure and HLA in healthy donors. This table comes from immunoSEQ multiplex PCR, and its TCRdb copy is limited to in-frame clones, with some not included. The table has around 130,000 clones, around 85% seen once; the top ten hold about 2%. Sequenced input: PBMCs. The receptors originated from a woman between 25 and 40 years old in good health and CMV-seronegative.

The chain links TRBV30 to TRBJ1-1; D gene uncertain. The V end lost 2 bases, the J end lost 1 base, and 8 bases lay between the germline ends. The CDR3 length is 13 residues. Per germline, CDR1 GTSNPN and CDR2 SVGIG (reference sequence). This CDR3 reads CAWSYGGNTEAFF. As DNA, the CDR3 is TGTGCCTGGAGTTACGGCGGGAACACTGAAGCTTTCTTT.

The chain is built from TRBV5-8 and TRBJ2-2, with a weak D call TRBD2 (5 bases). This CDR3 has 13 residues. Trimming left V 0 bases short and J 7 bases short, with 7 bases between. Germline V gene lookup returns CDR1 SGHTS and CDR2 YDEGEE. The CDR3 here is CASSLAGIGELFF. The CDR3 DNA reads TGTGCCAGCAGCTTGGCCGGGATCGGGGAGCTGTTTTTT.

This clone was recorded only once. The V and J genes are TRBV10-3 and TRBJ2-2; 9 bases line up with TRBD2. CDR3 length: 15 residues. The trim removed 6 bases at V and 6 bases at J, leaving 8 bases unmatched. Germline loops: CDR1 ENHRY, CDR2 SYGVKD. CDR3 sequence (DNA): TGTGCCATCAGAGTGGGGATAGCGGGGGCCGGGGAGCTGTTTTTT. It encodes CAIRVGIAGAGELFF.

This sequence joins TRBV7-8 and TRBJ2-3, with 7 bases fitting TRBD1. The V segment lost 1 base and the J segment 1 base; nucleotides outside the gene matches: 5. The germline V gene has CDR1 SGHVS and CDR2 FQNEAQ. CDR3 length: 16 amino acids. CDR3 loop: CASSLGSGGRTDTQYF. In DNA form, the CDR3 reads TGTGCCAGCAGCTTAGGGTCAGGGGGACGCACAGATACGCAGTATTTT.

This clone was counted once. This sequence joins TRBV6-4 and TRBJ2-1, with TRBD2 matching 13 bases. Per germline, CDR1 MRHNA and CDR2 SNTAGT. The V and J ends lost 6 bases and 1 base, in that order; junction bases with no gene match: 9. The CDR3 runs 18 residues. CDR3 region: CASSQTSGGPASYNEQFF. The CDR3 DNA follows: TGTGCCAGCAGCCAGACTAGCGGGGGGCCCGCATCCTACAATGAGCAGTTCTTC.

This chain links TRBV28 with TRBJ2-3, with 8 bases fitting TRBD2. The CDR3 consists of 14 residues. V was pared by 8 bases and J by 4 bases, with 8 bases of the junction left unmatched. Germline-derived CDR1 and CDR2 are MDHEN and SYDVKM. CDR3 sequence: CASHPGLGADTQYF. CDR3 bases: TGTGCCAGCCATCCGGGACTAGGCGCAGATACGCAGTATTTT.

The rearrangement links TRBV6-5 to TRBJ2-1; tentative D call: TRBD2 (6 bases). In germline, CDR1 is MNHEY, CDR2 SVGAGI. V was trimmed by 3 bases and J by 0 bases, leaving 12 bases between them. The CDR3 is 16 residues long. CDR3 coding DNA: TGTGCCAGCAGTTATGAAGGGAGGAGCTCCTACAATGAGCAGTTCTTC. Encoded protein: CASSYEGRSSYNEQFF.

The chain couples TRBV4-1 to TRBJ2-1; 10 nucleotides agree with TRBD2. This CDR3 comprises 16 residues. V lost 4 bases and J lost 2; bases outside the gene matches: 5. CDR1 and CDR2 from the germline V gene are MGHRA and YSYEKL. The CDR3, as DNA: TGCGCCAGCAGCCCCTTAGCGGGGGGAACCTACAATGAGCAGTTCTTC. This gives the protein CASSPLAGGTYNEQFF.

The chain recombines TRBV5-4 with TRBJ1-2; D might be TRBD1 (6 bases). The germline CDR1 and CDR2 sequences are SGHNT and YYREEE (reference sequence). This CDR3 region has 14 residues. Trimming removed 4 bases at V and 8 bases at J, with 18 bases between. The CDR3: CASSQGQPLGGYTF. CDR3 DNA: TGTGCCAGCAGCCAAGGACAGCCCCTGGGAGGCTACACCTTC.

The chain employs TRBV5-4 and TRBJ2-7, with D unresolved. The germline V and J ends were trimmed by 3 bases and 1 base, with 8 bases remaining between them. This CDR3 comprises 13 residues. In germline, CDR1 is SGHNT, CDR2 YYREEE (reference sequence). The CDR3 coding sequence is TGTGCCAGCAGCTCCACGGTGTCCTACGAGCAGTACTTC. It codes for CASSSTVSYEQYF.